One sample yielded the 22 T cell receptor beta chains listed below, sequenced in a study of shared clonotypes between healthy human individuals. Naive CD8 cells lacked CD45RO, underwent positive selection for CCR7 and left out terminally differentiated effector memory CD45RA+ cells. Using immunoSEQ multiplex PCR, the repertoire was profiled, and TCRdb retains in-frame clones only, with some absent. Of about 2 million clones in the sample, approximately 95% were seen once. Sequenced input: naive CD8+ T cells sorted from blood. The source is a man between 18 and 35 years old in good health.

The chain links TRBV1 to TRBJ2-3; the DNA was not compared with TRBD1, the D call given in the table. TRBV1 is classified as a pseudogene. CDR3 size: 18 residues. The CDR3 DNA is TGCACCAGCAGCCAAGATAAGGGTGGACAGGGGTTTGTTGATACGCAGTATTTT. Residues: CTSSQDKGGQGFVDTQYF.

A note on this clone: This same CDR3 is encoded by further DNA sequences in the sample. The chain joins TRBV30 to TRBJ2-3; no reliable D call. The CDR3 length is 13 residues. Trimming took 0 bases from V and 1 from J, leaving 5 bases between them. The germline V gene has CDR1 GTSNPN and CDR2 SVGIG (reference sequence). In DNA, the CDR3 is TGTGCCTGGAGTGTAACGGGCACAGATACGCAGTATTTT. Its protein product is CAWSVTGTDTQYF.

A word on this clone: This sample includes further DNA sequences coding for the same CDR3. This chain connects TRBV11-1 to TRBJ2-7; no reliable D call. The germline gives CDR1 SGHAT, CDR2 FQDESV (reference sequence). This CDR3 spans 12 amino acids. V was cut by 3 bases and J by 5 bases, with 8 bases left in between. The CDR3 DNA is TGTGCCAGCAGCTTCGAGAGCCACGAGCAGTACTTC. Translated: CASSFESHEQYF.

This sequence joins TRBV4-3 and TRBJ1-5; D is unclear. Germline V gives CDR1 LGHNA, CDR2 YSLEER. V lost 2 bases, J lost 0 bases, and 8 bases lay in between. This CDR3 has 15 amino acids. For the CDR3, the DNA is TGCGCCAGCAGCCAATTCGCACTTAGCAATCAGCCCCAGCATTTT. It codes for CASSQFALSNQPQHF.

The V and J genes are TRBV6-5 and TRBJ2-7; tentatively, D is TRBD1 or TRBD2 (5 bases each). The CDR3 is 16 residues long. Trimming took off 0 bases at V and 2 bases at J, with 14 bases between the two ends. CDR1 and CDR2 from the germline V gene are MNHEY and SVGAGI. CDR3: CASSYSSGTATYEQYF. The CDR3, as DNA: TGTGCCAGCAGTTACTCATCCGGGACGGCTACCTACGAGCAGTACTTC.

CDR3 sequence: CASSPRDRGAAEQYF. The DNA for the CDR3 is TGTGCCAGCAGCCCTAGGGACAGGGGGGCCGCCGAGCAGTACTTC. The chain carries TRBV13 and TRBJ2-7; 11 nucleotides align to TRBD1. CDR3 size: 15 residues. Germline V gene data show CDR1 as PRHDT and CDR2 as FYEKMQ (reference sequence). With V trimmed by 5 bases and J by 6 bases, 9 bases remained unmatched.

A remark on this clone: This sample includes further DNA sequences coding for the same CDR3. This sequence joins TRBV4-1 and TRBJ2-7; the D is unclear. V lost 1 base, J lost 4 bases, and 8 bases lay in between. The CDR3 totals 13 residues. Germline V gene data show CDR1 as MGHRA and CDR2 as YSYEKL. CDR3: CASSQVEAYEQYF. CDR3 coding DNA: TGCGCCAGCAGCCAAGTAGAAGCGTACGAGCAGTACTTC.

Details on this clone: Other DNA variants within this sample encode the same CDR3. The rearrangement joins TRBV27 to TRBJ2-7; D is possibly TRBD1 (6 bases). Germline CDR1 MNHEY, CDR2 SMNVEV (reference sequence). With 3 bases removed from V and 2 bases from J, the gap between germline ends came to 11 bases. The length of the CDR3 is 14 residues. This CDR3 reads CASSFSGATYEQYF. The CDR3 DNA follows: TGTGCCAGCAGTTTCTCAGGGGCCACCTACGAGCAGTACTTC.

V usage is TRBV9 and J usage is TRBJ2-5, with D possibly TRBD2 on 6 matching bases. The germline V and J ends were trimmed by 4 bases and 4 bases, with 14 bases remaining between them. CDR3 size: 14 residues. Germline V gene data show CDR1 as SGDLS and CDR2 as YYNGEE. CDR3 nucleotides: TGTGCCAGCAGCTTAGGACGGGACTCAGAGACCCAGTACTTC. Its protein is CASSLGRDSETQYF.

The V and J genes are TRBV4-3 and TRBJ1-3; unclear D gene. CDR1 is LGHNA, CDR2 YSLEER, per germline. This CDR3 has 17 residues. Trimming removed 1 base from V and 0 bases from J, with 13 bases in between. The CDR3 region has the DNA TGCGCCAGCAGCCAAGGATGGCAGGACCTCTCTGGAAACACCATATATTTT. As protein: CASSQGWQDLSGNTIYF.

V gene TRBV2 combines with J gene TRBJ2-2; TRBD1 matches at 9 bases. V shed 6 bases, J shed 5 bases, and the junction held 7 bases outside the gene matches. The CDR3 extends over 15 amino acids. The germline CDR1 and CDR2 sequences are SNHLY and FYNNEI. The CDR3 here is CASRLGQGWTGELFF. CDR3 nucleotide sequence: TGTGCCAGCAGACTGGGACAGGGTTGGACCGGGGAGCTGTTTTTT.

This clone was recorded only once. V gene TRBV7-8 combines with J gene TRBJ2-2; tentative D call: TRBD1 (5 bases). The length of the CDR3 is 17 residues. The germline V and J ends were trimmed by 7 bases and 2 bases, with 20 bases remaining between them. The germline CDR1 and CDR2 sequences are SGHVS and FQNEAQ. DNA of the CDR3: TGTGCCAGCACCATCCAGGGTAGCCCAGTTAACACCGGGGAGCTGTTTTTT. This sequence encodes CASTIQGSPVNTGELFF. Based on the CDR3 plus reference TRBV7-8 and TRBJ2-2, the full variable domain is GAGVSQSPRYKVAKRGQDVALRCDPISGHVSLFWYQQALGQGPEFLTYFQNEAQLDKSGLPSDRFFAERPEGSVSTLKIQRTQQEDSAVYLCASTIQGSPVNTGELFFGEGSRLTVL.

This sequence joins TRBV5-1 and TRBJ2-4, with 7 bases that match TRBD2. Germline lookup yields CDR1 SGHRS and CDR2 YFSETQ. V trimming: 0 bases; J trimming: 7 bases; junction bases outside the gene matches: 4. The CDR3 spans 14 residues. CDR3: CASSLDGTKNIQYF. The CDR3 DNA reads TGCGCCAGCAGCTTGGATGGGACTAAGAACATTCAGTACTTC.

The V gene is TRBV11-1, the J gene TRBJ1-2; TRBD1 might be the D (5 bases). The V gene lost 1 base and the J gene lost 6 bases, with 12 bases spanning the gap. The CDR3 is 14 amino acids. CDR1 is SGHAT and CDR2 is FQDESV in the germline V gene (reference sequence). The CDR3 DNA reads as TGTGCCAGCAGCTTAGAGGGACCTGGGGATGGCTACACCTTC. It translates to CASSLEGPGDGYTF.

The chain combines TRBV7-9 with TRBJ1-1; a weak D match, TRBD1 (5 bases). V was pared by 8 bases and J by 9 bases, with 16 bases between. The CDR3 is 12 residues long. The germline V gene has CDR1 SEHNR and CDR2 FQNEAQ (reference sequence). CDR3: CASRTEGRQAFF. The CDR3 DNA follows: TGTGCCAGCCGAACCGAGGGGAGACAAGCTTTCTTT.

This chain connects TRBV2 to TRBJ2-5; 10 nucleotides agree with TRBD1. Losses at the gene ends were 9 bases for V and 5 bases for J; bases not matched to a gene: 6. Germline CDR1 reads SNHLY; CDR2 reads FYNNEI. CDR3 size: 13 residues. Here the CDR3 DNA reads TGTGCCAGTCGTCTGGGACAGGGGGAGACCCAGTACTTC. Translating gives CASRLGQGETQYF. The entire variable domain, with the rest obtained from reference TRBV2 and TRBJ2-5, is as follows: EPEVTQTPSHQVTQMGQEVILRCVPISNHLYFYWYRQILGQKVEFLVSFYNNEISEKSEIFDDQFSVERPDGSNFTLKIRSTKLEDSAMYFCASRLGQGETQYFGPGTRLLVL.

The gene calls are TRBV7-2 and TRBJ2-5; 11 bases agree with TRBD2. The CDR3 is 16 residues long. Trimming removed 9 bases from V and 1 base from J; junction bases left unmatched: 10. The V gene's germline CDR1 is SGHTA and CDR2 FQGNSA. CDR3 nucleotides: TGTGCCAGTCCTAGCCGTAGCGGGGGGGCCCAAGAGACCCAGTACTTC. It codes for CASPSRSGGAQETQYF.

J is TRBJ2-5 and V is TRBV28; 7 nucleotides line up with TRBD1. CDR1 MDHEN and CDR2 SYDVKM come from the germline V gene. The CDR3 extends over 17 amino acids. With V trimmed by 8 bases and J by 5 bases, 20 bases remained unmatched. CDR3 protein: CASEGLYRGVFLETQYF. The CDR3 nucleotides read TGTGCCAGCGAGGGGTTGTACAGGGGTGTTTTTTTGGAGACCCAGTACTTC.

A remark on this clone: A read error may produce the germline difference seen at one junction end. CDR3 DNA sequence: TGTGCCAGCCGTTTAGGGCCGGGAGGGATTTACAATGAGCAGTTCTTC. Translating gives CASRLGPGGIYNEQFF. V and J are TRBV27 and TRBJ2-1; 8 bases agree with TRBD2. The germline V gene has CDR1 MNHEY and CDR2 SMNVEV (reference sequence). This CDR3 is built from 16 residues.

V gene TRBV5-8 combines with J gene TRBJ1-1; unclear D gene. V was pared by 1 base and J by 4 bases, with 11 bases between. Germline CDR1 is SGHTS and CDR2 is YDEGEE. CDR3 length: 14 amino acids. The chain's CDR3 is CASSLPVWGTEAFF. Written as DNA, the CDR3 is TGTGCCAGCAGCTTGCCGGTCTGGGGCACTGAAGCTTTCTTT. Drawing the rest from reference TRBV5-8 and TRBJ1-1, the complete variable domain is EAGVTQSPTHLIKTRGQQATLRCSPISGHTSVYWYQQALGLGLQFLLWYDEGEERNRGNFPPRFSGRQFPNYSSELNVNALELEDSALYLCASSLPVWGTEAFFGQGTRLTVV.

This clone was found once. At the DNA level, this CDR3 is encoded by other sequences in the same sample as well. This chain connects TRBV27 to TRBJ2-7, with TRBD2 matching 8 bases. This CDR3 is 13 amino acids long. Germline V lookup: CDR1 MNHEY, CDR2 SMNVEV (reference sequence). V was pared by 4 bases and J by 4 bases, with 3 bases of the junction left unmatched. CDR3 protein: CASSYRGGYEQYF. CDR3 nucleotides: TGTGCCAGCAGTTACCGGGGGGGATACGAGCAGTACTTC.

V gene TRBV4-3 combines with J gene TRBJ1-2; D unresolved. Germline V lookup: CDR1 LGHNA, CDR2 YSLEER. Trimming left V 4 bases short and J 3 bases short, with 12 bases between. The CDR3 sequence is 14 residues long. The CDR3 sequence: CASSPLEGDYGYTF. The CDR3 bases are TGCGCCAGCAGCCCCCTAGAGGGAGACTATGGCTACACCTTC.